This T cell receptor beta chain was documented in a study of blood T cell repertoires in COVID-19. Study-wide context: Sites across the United States, Italy and Spain contributed samples from acute and convalescent COVID-19. The analysed material was cDNA or gDNA that came from T cells, B-cell-depleted T cells, or PBMCs.

How the authors handled the data: Reference gene primer amplification in the assay estimated nucleated cell counts. This table comes from immunoSEQ multiplex PCR, and its TCRdb copy is limited to in-frame clones, with some not included. Clone size and V and J calls were adopted from that table, with D and trimming inferred from the DNA. The sample lists some 52,000 clones, more than 75% occurring once. The CDR3 runs 16 residues. V was trimmed by 1 base and J by 2 bases, leaving 12 bases between them. Germline V gene lookup returns CDR1 SGHTA and CDR2 FQGNSA. The chain links TRBV7-2 to TRBJ1-3, with no clear D. Sequencing was performed on peripheral blood. The source is a man between 65 and 85 years old with acute or convalescent COVID-19. This chain's CDR3 is CASSLGEAGAGNTIYF. DNA of the CDR3: TGTGCCAGCAGCTTAGGGGAGGCTGGGGCTGGAAACACCATATATTTT.